The clone carrying this TCR beta chain has a handful of counts. Its antigen is as yet unknown. Sequencing used immunoSEQ multiplex PCR; TCRdb keeps in-frame clones, though not all of them. The sample includes 58,000 or so clones, 57% of them seen just once. About 2 micrograms of genomic DNA, which was extracted from cryopreserved PBMCs, served as the material used for the TCR beta libraries. This specimen belongs to a study of cytotoxic CD8 clonotypes in ibrutinib-treated CLL. Study in general: In all, about a dozen patients were relapsed/refractory, under 16 were treatment-naive and 17 were IGHV unmutated. 24 partial and 2 complete responses; at median approximately 70 months, about 14 remitted, about twelve progressed.

Regarding the study as a whole: Clonality went up at the time of ibrutinib response, stayed stable in sustained remission, and later dropped back toward its baseline level at progression.

The germline CDR1 and CDR2 sequences are MNHNS and SASEGT. The CDR3 runs to 14 residues. V was trimmed by 10 bases and J by 3 bases, leaving 16 bases between them. This sample comprised PBMCs, obtained after 12 months of ibrutinib treatment. The V call is TRBV6-1, the J call TRBJ2-1, with D possibly being TRBD2 (5 bases). The sequence was collected from a human donor with chronic lymphocytic leukemia. CDR3 nucleotides: TGTGCCACCCACCGCCCGGGGTTCTACAATGAGCAGTTCTTC. This gives the protein CATHRPGFYNEQFF.